This is a list of T cell receptor beta chains from one sample in a study of T cell responses to AZD1222 COVID-19 vaccine. The repertoire was sequenced with immunoSEQ multiplex PCR; TCRdb's copy has only in-frame clones and lacks some. Among about 130,000 clones listed, 90% were seen once. This specimen was peripheral blood, taken on day 0 of AZD1222 vaccination. The receptors here all came from an adult in good health. Each CDR3 is given with its conserved first and last residue. D genes are given only for firm matches. The size field is filled for only some rows; it gives once, few, many or a size class.

D | size | J | V | CDR3 | DNA
. | . | TRBJ1-4 | TRBV5-4 | CASSLMGNEKLFF | TGTGCCAGCAGCTTGATGGGTAATGAAAAACTGTTTTTT
. | . | TRBJ2-3 | TRBV29-1 | CSVVPGGDTQYF | TGCAGCGTTGTTCCCGGTGGCGATACGCAGTATTTT
TRBD2 | once | TRBJ2-7 | TRBV27 | CASRFERGAEYEQYF | TGTGCCAGCAGGTTTGAGCGGGGGGCCGAGTACGAGCAGTACTTC
. | . | TRBJ1-1 | TRBV19 | CASSITGSNTEAFF | TGTGCCAGTAGTATCACAGGGAGCAACACTGAAGCTTTCTTT
. | . | TRBJ1-4 | TRBV18 | CASSPLSNEKLFF | TGTGCCAGCTCACCCCTTTCTAATGAAAAACTGTTTTTT
. | . | TRBJ1-1 | TRBV4-3 | CASSGKMREDASNTEAFF | TGCGCCAGCAGCGGAAAGATGAGGGAGGATGCATCGAACACTGAAGCTTTCTTT
TRBD2 | medium-sized | TRBJ2-1 | TRBV6-2/TRBV6-3 | CASSQTSGGAAEQFF | TGTGCCAGCAGTCAGACTAGCGGGGGGGCCGCTGAGCAGTTCTTC
. | . | TRBJ1-2 | TRBV6-1 | CASSERLAESYTF | TGTGCCAGCAGTGAAAGACTCGCCGAGAGCTACACCTTC
. | . | TRBJ1-1 | TRBV18 | CASSAGQNTEAFF | TGTGCCAGCTCAGCGGGACAGAACACTGAAGCTTTCTTT
. | . | TRBJ1-4 | TRBV15 | CATSRVNEKLFF | TGTGCCACCAGCAGGGTTAATGAAAAACTGTTTTTT
TRBD2 | . | TRBJ2-5 | TRBV24-1 | CATSDLGTSTDAGETQYF | TGTGCCACCAGTGATTTAGGGACTAGCACGGACGCCGGGGAGACCCAGTACTTC
. | . | TRBJ1-5 | TRBV11-2 | CASSLGSQPSFGNQPQHF | TGTGCCAGCAGCTTAGGTTCCCAACCTTCTTTCGGCAATCAGCCCCAGCATTTT
. | . | TRBJ1-3 | TRBV5-4 | CASSLDRGNTIYF | TGTGCCAGCAGCCTCGACAGGGGAAACACCATATATTTT
. | . | TRBJ1-6 | TRBV6-5 | CASSVQGNSSPLHF | TGTGCCAGCAGCGTACAGGGTAATAGTTCACCCCTCCACTTT
TRBD1 | . | TRBJ2-7 | TRBV2 | CASSVGQNYEQYF | TGTGCCAGCAGTGTGGGACAGAACTACGAGCAGTACTTC
. | once | TRBJ1-4 | TRBV19 | CASSTQGPWGGKLFF | TGTGCCAGTAGTACCCAGGGTCCGTGGGGTGGAAAACTGTTTTTT
TRBD1 | . | TRBJ1-3 | TRBV7-2 | CASSLAQDRGNTIYF | TGTGCCAGCAGCTTAGCCCAGGACAGGGGAAACACCATATATTTT
. | . | TRBJ2-2 | TRBV11-3 | CASSLEPGRGGELFF | TGTGCCAGCAGCTTAGAGCCTGGCCGGGGCGGGGAGCTGTTTTTT
. | . | TRBJ2-1 | TRBV7-2 | CASSFRGTYNEQFF | TGTGCCAGCAGCTTTAGAGGGACCTACAATGAGCAGTTCTTC